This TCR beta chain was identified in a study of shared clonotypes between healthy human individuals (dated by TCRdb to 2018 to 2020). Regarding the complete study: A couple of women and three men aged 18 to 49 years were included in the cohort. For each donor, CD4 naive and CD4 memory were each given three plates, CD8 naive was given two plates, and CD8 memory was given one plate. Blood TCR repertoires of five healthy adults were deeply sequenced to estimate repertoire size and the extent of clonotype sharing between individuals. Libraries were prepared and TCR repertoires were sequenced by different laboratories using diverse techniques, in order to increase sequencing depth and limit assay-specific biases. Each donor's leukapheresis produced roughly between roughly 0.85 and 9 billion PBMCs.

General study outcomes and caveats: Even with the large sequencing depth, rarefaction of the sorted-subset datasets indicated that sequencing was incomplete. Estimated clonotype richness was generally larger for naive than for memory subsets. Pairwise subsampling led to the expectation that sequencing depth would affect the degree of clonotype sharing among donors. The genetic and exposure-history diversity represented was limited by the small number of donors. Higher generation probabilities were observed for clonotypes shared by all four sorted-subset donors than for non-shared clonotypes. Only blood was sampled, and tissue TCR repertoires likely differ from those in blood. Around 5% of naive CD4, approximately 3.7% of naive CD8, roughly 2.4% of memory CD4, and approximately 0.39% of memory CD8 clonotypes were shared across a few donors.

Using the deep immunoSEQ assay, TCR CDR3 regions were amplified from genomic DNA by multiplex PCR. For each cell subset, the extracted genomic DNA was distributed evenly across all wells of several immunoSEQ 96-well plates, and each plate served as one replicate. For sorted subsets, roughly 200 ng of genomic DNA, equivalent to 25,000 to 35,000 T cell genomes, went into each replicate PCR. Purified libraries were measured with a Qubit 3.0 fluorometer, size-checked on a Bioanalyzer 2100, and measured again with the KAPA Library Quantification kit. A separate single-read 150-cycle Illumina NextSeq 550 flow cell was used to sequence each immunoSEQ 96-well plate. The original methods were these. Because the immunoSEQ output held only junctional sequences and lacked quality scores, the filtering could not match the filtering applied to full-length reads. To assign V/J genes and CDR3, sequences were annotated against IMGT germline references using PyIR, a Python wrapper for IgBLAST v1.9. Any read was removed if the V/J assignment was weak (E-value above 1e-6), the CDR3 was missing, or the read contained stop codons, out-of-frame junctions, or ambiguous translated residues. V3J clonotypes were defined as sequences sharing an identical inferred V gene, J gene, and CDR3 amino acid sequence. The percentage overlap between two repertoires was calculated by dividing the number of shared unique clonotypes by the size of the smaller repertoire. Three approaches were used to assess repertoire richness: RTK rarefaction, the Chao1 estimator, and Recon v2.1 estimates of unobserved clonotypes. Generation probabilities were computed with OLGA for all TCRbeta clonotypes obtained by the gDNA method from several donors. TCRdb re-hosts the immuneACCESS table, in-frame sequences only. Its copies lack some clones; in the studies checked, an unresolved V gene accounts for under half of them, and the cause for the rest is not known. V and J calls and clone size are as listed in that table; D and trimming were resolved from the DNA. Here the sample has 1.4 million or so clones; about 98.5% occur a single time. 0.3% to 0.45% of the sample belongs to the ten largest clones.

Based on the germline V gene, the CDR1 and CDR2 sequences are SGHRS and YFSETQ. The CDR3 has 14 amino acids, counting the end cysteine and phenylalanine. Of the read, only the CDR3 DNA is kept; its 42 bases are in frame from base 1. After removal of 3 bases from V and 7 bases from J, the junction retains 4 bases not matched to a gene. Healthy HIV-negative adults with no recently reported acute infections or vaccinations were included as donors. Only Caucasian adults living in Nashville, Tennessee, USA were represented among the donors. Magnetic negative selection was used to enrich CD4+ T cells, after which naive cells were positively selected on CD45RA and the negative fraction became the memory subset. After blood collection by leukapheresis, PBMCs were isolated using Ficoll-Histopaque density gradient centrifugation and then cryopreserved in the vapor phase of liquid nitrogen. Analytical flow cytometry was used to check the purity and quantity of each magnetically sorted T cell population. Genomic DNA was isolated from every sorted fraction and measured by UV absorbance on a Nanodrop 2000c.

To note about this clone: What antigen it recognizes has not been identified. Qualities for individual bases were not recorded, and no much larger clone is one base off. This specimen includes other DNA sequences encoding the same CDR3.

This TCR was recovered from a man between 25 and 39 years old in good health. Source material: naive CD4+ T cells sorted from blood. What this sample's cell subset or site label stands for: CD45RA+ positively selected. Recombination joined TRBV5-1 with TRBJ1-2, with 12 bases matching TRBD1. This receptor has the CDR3 CASSSGQGAGGYTF. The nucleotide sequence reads TGCGCCAGCAGCTCGGGACAGGGGGCGGGTGGCTACACCTTC.